The clone carrying this T cell receptor (beta chain) came up many times. Patients were excluded for uncontrolled infection, other autoimmune disease, pregnancy or lactation. Source material for PBMCs was more than 7.5 ml fresh peripheral blood. Trimming at V came to 4 bases and at J to 0 bases, leaving 4 bases not matched to a gene. Germline CDR1 is SQVTM and CDR2 is ANQGSEA. The length of the CDR3 is 14 residues. RNA transcripts were the template for amplifying TCR beta CDR3 regions. First-round RT-PCR with HTBI primers amplified the TCR CDR3 region. Using its own MiXCR run on the multiplex PCR reads, TCRdb lists one record per CDR3 protein. The sample contains 350,000 or so distinct CDR3 sequences, approximately 18% of which appear only once. The data derive from a study of T cells in Graves' hyperthyroidism and ophthalmopathy. For the study at large: Upon initial diagnosis and before any treatment, peripheral blood was collected.

This TCR was sampled from a middle-aged woman with Graves' ophthalmopathy. The chain combines TRBV29-1 with TRBJ1-1; TRBD1 matches at 8 bases. Sample: blood. CDR3 in amino acids: CSVAPGQVNTEAFF. Here the CDR3 DNA reads TGCAGCGTTGCACCGGGACAGGTGAACACTGAAGCTTTCTTT.